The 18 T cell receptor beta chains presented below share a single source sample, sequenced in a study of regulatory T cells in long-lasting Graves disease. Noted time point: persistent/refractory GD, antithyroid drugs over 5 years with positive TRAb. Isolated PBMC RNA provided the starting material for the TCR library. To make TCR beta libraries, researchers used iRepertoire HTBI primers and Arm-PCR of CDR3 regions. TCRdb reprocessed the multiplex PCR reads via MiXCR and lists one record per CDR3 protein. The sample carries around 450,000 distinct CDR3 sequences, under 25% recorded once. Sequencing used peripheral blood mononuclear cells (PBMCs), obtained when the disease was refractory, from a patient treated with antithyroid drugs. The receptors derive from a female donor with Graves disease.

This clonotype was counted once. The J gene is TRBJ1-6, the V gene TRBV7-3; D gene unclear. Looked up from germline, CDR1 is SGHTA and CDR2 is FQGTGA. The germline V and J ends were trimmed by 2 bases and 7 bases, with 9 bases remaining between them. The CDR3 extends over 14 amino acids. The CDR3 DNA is TGTGCCAGCAGCTTATCCTACGGGAATTCACCCCTCCACTTT. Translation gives CASSLSYGNSPLHF.

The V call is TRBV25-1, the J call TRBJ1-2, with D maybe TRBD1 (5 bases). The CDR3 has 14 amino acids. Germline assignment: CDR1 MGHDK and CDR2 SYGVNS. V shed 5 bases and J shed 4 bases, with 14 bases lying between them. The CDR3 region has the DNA TGTGCCAGCAGTAAAAGCACAGGTTTCTATGGCTACACCTTC. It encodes CASSKSTGFYGYTF.

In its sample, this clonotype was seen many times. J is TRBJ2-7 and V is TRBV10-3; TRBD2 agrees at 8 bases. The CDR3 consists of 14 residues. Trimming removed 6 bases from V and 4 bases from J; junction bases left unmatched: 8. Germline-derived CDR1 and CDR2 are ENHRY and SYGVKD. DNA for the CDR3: TGTGCCATCAGGCCAGCGGGAGAGGGGTACGAGCAGTACTTC. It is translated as CAIRPAGEGYEQYF.

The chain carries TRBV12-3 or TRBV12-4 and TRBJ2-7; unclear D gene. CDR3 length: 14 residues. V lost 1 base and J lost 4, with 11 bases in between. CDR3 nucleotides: TGTGCCAGCAGTTTAGGGGTGAGTCGGTACGAGCAGTACTTC. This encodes CASSLGVSRYEQYF.

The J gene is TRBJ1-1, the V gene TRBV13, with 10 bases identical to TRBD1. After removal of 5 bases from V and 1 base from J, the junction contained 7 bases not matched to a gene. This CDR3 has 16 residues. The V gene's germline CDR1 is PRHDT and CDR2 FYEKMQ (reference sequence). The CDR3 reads CASSRAGTGANTEAFF. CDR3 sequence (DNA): TGTGCCAGCAGCCGGGCTGGGACAGGGGCGAACACTGAAGCTTTCTTT.

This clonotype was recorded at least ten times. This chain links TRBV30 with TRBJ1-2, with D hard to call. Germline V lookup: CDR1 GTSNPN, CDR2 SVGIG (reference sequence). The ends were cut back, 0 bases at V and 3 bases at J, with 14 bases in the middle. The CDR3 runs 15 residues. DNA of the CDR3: TGTGCCTGGAGTGTAACTGACTCGGACTACTATGGCTACACCTTC. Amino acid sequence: CAWSVTDSDYYGYTF.

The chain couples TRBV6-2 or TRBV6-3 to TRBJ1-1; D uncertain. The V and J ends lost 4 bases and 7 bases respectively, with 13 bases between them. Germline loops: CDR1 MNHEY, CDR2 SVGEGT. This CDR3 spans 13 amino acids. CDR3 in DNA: TGTGCCAGCAGTTCACCAGGCCGGAATGAAGCTTTCTTT. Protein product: CASSSPGRNEAFF.

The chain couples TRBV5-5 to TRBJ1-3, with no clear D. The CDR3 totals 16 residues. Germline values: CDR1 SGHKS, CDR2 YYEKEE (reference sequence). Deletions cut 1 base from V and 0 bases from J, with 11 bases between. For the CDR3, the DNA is TGTGCCAGCAGCTTGAAGTTGTGGTTCTCTGGAAACACCATATATTTT. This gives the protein CASSLKLWFSGNTIYF.

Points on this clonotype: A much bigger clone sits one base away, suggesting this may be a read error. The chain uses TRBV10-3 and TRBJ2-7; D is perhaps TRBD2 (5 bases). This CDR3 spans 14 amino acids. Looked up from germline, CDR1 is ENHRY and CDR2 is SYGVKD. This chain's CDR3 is CAIRDSGSSCEQYF. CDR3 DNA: TGTGCCATCAGGGACTCGGGCAGCTCCTGCGAGCAGTACTTC.

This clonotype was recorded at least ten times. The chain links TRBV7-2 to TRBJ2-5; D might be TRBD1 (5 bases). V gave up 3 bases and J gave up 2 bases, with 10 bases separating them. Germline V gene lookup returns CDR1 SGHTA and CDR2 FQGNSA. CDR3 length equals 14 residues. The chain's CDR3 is CASSFQQAQETQYF. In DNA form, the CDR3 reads TGTGCCAGCAGCTTCCAACAGGCTCAAGAGACCCAGTACTTC.

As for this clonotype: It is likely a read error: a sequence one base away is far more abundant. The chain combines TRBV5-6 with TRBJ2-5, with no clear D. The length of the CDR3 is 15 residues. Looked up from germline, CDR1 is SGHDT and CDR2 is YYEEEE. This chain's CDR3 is CASSPPDWYQGTQYF. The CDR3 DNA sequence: TGTGCCAGCAGCCCTCCTGACTGGTACCAAGGGACCCAGTACTTC. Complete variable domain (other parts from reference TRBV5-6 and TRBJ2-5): DAGVTQSPTHLIKTRGQQVTLRCSPKSGHDTVSWYQQALGQGPQFIFQYYEEEERQRGNFPDRFSGHQFPNYSSELNVNALLLGDSALYLCASSPPDWYQGTQYFGPGTRLLVL.

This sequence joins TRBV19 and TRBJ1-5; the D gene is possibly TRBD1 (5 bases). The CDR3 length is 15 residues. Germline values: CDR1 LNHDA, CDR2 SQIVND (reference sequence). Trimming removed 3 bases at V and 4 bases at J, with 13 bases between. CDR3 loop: CASSIGAGKNQPQHF. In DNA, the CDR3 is TGTGCCAGTAGTATCGGTGCAGGGAAAAATCAGCCCCAGCATTTT.

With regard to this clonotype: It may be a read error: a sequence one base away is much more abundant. The CDR3 protein is CASRPGTGGRAQYF. For the CDR3, the DNA is TGTGCCAGCAGGCCCGGGACAGGCGGACGGGCCCAGTACTTC. The rearrangement joins TRBV6-1 to TRBJ2-5, with 8 bases matching TRBD1. CDR1 MNHNS and CDR2 SASEGT come from the germline V gene. CDR3 length: 14 amino acids. Trimming removed 6 bases from V and 9 bases from J; junction bases left unmatched: 12.

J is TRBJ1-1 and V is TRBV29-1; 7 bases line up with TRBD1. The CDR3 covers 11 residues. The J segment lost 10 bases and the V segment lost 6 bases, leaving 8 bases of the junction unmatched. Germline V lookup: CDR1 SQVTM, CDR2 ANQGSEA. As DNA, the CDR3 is TGCAGCGTCTTACAGGGGCCGGGAGCTTTCTTT. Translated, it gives CSVLQGPGAFF. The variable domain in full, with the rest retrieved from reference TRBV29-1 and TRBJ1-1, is SAVISQKPSRDICQRGTSLTIQCQVDSQVTMMFWYRQQPGQSLTLIATANQGSEATYESGFVIDKFPISRPNLTFSTLTVSNMSPEDSSIYLCSVLQGPGAFFGQGTRLTVV.

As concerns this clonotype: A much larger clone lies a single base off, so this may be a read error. CDR3 residues: CAGSPNQVAGTSEQYF. CDR3 in DNA: TGTGCCGGCAGTCCAAATCAGGTAGCGGGGACCTCCGAGCAGTACTTC. The rearrangement joins TRBV27 to TRBJ2-7, with TRBD2 matching 8 bases. This CDR3 contains 16 residues. Germline V CDR1 and CDR2: MNHEY, SMNVEV (reference sequence).

This chain's CDR3 is CASSLSRDRGESVSYEQYF. The CDR3 DNA is TGTGCCAGCAGTTTATCGAGGGACAGGGGGGAATCCGTGTCCTACGAGCAGTACTTC. This chain uses TRBV27 with TRBJ2-7; 11 bases fit TRBD1. This CDR3 comprises 19 residues. V shed 0 bases, J shed 1 base, and the junction held 11 bases outside the gene matches. Germline CDR1 and CDR2: MNHEY and SMNVEV (reference sequence).

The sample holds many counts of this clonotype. The CDR3 here is CSARDFLDRDGNQPQHF. For the CDR3, the DNA is TGCAGTGCTAGAGATTTTCTGGACAGGGATGGCAATCAGCCCCAGCATTTT. This chain links TRBV20-1 with TRBJ1-5; 8 bases align to TRBD1. V shed 0 bases and J 2 bases; nucleotides not matched to a gene: 9. Germline V CDR1 and CDR2: DFQATT, SNEGSKA (reference sequence). The CDR3 is made up of 17 amino acids.

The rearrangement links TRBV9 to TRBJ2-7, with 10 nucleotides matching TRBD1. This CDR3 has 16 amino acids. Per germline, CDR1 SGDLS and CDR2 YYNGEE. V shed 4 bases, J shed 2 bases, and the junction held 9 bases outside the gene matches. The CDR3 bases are TGTGCCAGCAGCCCCCAACCGGGACAGGGGACCTACGAGCAGTACTTC. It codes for CASSPQPGQGTYEQYF.